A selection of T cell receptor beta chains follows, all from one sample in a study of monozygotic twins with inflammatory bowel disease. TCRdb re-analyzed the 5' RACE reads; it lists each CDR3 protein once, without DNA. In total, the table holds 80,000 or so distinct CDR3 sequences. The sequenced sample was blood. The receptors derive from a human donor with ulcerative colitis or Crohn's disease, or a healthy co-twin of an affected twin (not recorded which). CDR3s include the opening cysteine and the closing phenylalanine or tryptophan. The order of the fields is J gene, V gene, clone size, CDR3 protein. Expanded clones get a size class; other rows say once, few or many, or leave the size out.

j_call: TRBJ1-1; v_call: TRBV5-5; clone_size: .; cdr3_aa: CASSLSGYTEAFF
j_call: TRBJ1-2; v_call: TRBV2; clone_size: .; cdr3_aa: CASSEDHGTGVGYTF
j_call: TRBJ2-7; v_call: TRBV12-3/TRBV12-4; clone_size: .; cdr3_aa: CASSLPGGAGEQYF
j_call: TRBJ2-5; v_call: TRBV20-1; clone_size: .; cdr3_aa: CSAILPGTSQETQYF
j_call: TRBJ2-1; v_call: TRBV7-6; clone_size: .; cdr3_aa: CASSLAVSEQFF
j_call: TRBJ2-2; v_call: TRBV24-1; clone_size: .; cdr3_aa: CATRGDANTGELFF
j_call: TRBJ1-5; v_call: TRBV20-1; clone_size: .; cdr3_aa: CSAREGGSGFQPQHF
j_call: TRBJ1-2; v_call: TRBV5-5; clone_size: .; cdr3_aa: CASSSADRVYGYTF
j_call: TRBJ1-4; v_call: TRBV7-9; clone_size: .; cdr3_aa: CASSLVGANEKLFF
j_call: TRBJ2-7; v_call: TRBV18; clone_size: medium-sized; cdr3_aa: CASSRQGSYEQYF
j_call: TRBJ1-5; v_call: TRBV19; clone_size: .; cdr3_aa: CASSPPGTSNQPQHF
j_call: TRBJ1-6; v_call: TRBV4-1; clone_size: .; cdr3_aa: CASSQVILGDSLLHF
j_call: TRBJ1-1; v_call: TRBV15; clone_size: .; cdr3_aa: CATSRDFGGNTEAFF
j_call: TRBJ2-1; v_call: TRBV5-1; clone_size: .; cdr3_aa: CASSLGAGTLNEQFF
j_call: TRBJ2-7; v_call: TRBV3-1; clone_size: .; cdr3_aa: CASSARASYEQYF
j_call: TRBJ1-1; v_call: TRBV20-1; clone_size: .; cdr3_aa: CSAGNSGGTEAFF
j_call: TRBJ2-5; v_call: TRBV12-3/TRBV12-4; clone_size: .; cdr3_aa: CASRGQYQETQYF
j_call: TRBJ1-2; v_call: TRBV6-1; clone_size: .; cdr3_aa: CASSNTLGLGNYGYTF
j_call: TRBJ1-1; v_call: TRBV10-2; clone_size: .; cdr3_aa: CASFRGRGDEAFF
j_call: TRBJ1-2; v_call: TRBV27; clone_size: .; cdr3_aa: CASSLSSSLSGYTF
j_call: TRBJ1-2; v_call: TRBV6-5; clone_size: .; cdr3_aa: CASSYSFAPTGHSYTF
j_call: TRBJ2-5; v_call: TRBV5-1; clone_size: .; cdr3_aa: CASSGGGPEETQYF
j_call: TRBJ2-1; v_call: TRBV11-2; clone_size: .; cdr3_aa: CASRVAGGPHEQFF
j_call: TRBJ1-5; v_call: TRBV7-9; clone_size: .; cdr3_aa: CASSGGYQPQHF
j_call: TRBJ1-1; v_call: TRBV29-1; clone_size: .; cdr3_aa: CSAHRGLEAFF
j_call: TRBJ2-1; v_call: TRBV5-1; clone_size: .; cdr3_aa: CASSSQGEQFF
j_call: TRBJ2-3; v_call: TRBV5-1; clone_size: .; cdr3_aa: CASSLVFGGPRTDTQYF
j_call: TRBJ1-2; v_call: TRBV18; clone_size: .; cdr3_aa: CASSPQTETGYGYTF
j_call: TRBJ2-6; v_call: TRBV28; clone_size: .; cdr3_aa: CASSLRPGANVLTF
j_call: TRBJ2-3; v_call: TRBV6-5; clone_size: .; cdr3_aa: CASRTLKGTGTDTQYF
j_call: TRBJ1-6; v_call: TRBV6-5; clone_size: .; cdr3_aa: CASSYIPPGADNSPLHF
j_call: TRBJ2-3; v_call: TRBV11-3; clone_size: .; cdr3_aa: CASSFEGTDTQYF
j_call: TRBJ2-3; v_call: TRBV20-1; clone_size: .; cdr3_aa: CSARLALSTDTQYF
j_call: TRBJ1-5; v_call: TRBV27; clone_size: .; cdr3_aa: CASSRGGFNQPQHF
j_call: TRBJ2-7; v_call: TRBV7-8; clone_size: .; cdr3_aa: CASRRDSNYEQYF
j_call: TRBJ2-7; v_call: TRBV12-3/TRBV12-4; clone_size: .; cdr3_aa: CASSPDPGGSYEQYF
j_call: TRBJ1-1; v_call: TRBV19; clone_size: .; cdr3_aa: CASSHQNTEAFF
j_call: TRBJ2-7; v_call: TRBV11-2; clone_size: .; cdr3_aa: CASSLVVGRSYEQYF
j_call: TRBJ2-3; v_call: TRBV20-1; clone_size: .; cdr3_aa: CSATSSGGAINTQYF
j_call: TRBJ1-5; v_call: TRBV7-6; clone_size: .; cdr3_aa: CASSLGPGFGQPQHF
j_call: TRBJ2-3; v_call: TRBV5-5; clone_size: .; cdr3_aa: CASSSPLSGRGDTQYF
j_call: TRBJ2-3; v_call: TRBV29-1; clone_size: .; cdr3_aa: CSAPGQGYTDTQYF
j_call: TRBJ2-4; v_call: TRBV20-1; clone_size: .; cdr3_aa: CSALGQKNIQYF
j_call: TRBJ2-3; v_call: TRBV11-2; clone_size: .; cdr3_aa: CASSLNARGATDTQYF
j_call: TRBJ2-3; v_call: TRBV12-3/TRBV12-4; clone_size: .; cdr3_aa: CASSFRSGYTDTQYF
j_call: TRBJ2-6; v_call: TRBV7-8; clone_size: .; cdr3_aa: CASSLRSPSGANVLTF
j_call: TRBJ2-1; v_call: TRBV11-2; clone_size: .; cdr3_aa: CASSLENSGYNEQFF
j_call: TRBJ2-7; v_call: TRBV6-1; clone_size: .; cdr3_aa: CASSGPCIVSYEQYF
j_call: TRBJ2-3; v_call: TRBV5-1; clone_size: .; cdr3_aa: CASSLDVSWGSDSTDTQYF